Presented here are 14 T cell receptor beta chains from one specimen sequenced in a study of cytomegalovirus exposure and HLA in healthy donors. Vbeta (60) and Jbeta (13) primers were used in the PCR. Measured with immunoSEQ multiplex PCR; TCRdb has only the in-frame clones, and not every one. The sample carries 100,000 to 150,000 clones, approximately 73% recorded once. The sequencing input was PBMCs. The receptor source for this set is a man between 60 and 70 years old in good health and CMV-seropositive.

This rearrangement joins TRBV5-4 to TRBJ1-6; the match to TRBD1 covers 7 bases. Germline V lookup: CDR1 SGHNT, CDR2 YYREEE (reference sequence). The CDR3 contains 15 residues. The ends lost 4 bases at V and 5 bases at J; junction bases unmatched: 6. The CDR3, as DNA: TGTGCCAGCAGCCCTTCCGGGACAGATAATTCACCCCTCCACTTT. Protein sequence: CASSPSGTDNSPLHF.

The chain employs TRBV19 and TRBJ1-5; TRBD1 matches at 11 bases. J was trimmed by 3 bases and V by 5 bases; bases with no gene match: 9. This CDR3 is 17 amino acids long. Germline values: CDR1 LNHDA, CDR2 SQIVND (reference sequence). This CDR3 reads CASSPERTGGDNQPQHF. The CDR3 coding sequence is TGTGCCAGTAGTCCAGAGAGGACAGGGGGCGACAATCAGCCCCAGCATTTT.

This clone was observed a handful of times. This chain uses TRBV9 with TRBJ1-1, with D possibly being TRBD1 (6 bases). Trimming stripped 0 bases from V and 8 bases from J, with 11 bases between. The germline gives CDR1 SGDLS, CDR2 YYNGEE. The CDR3 totals 13 residues. CDR3 in amino acids: CASSVVGAGEAFF. The DNA for the CDR3 is TGTGCCAGCAGCGTAGTGGGGGCAGGGGAAGCTTTCTTT.

This chain uses TRBV6-1 with TRBJ2-5, with TRBD2 matching over 8 bases. The CDR3 spans 15 residues. V gave up 6 bases and J gave up 1 base; unmatched junction bases: 7. In germline, CDR1 is MNHNS, CDR2 SASEGT. The CDR3 DNA reads as TGTGCCAGCAGGGGGAGCGGGGGTCCCCAAGAGACCCAGTACTTC. Translated, it gives CASRGSGGPQETQYF.

J is TRBJ2-5 and V is TRBV7-2; 11 bases align to TRBD2. The J call is uncertain, as TRBJ2-7 better fits the DNA end. The germline CDR1 and CDR2 sequences are SGHTA and FQGNSA. The CDR3 is made up of 15 amino acids. The CDR3 reads CASSLASGGAYEQYF. CDR3 nucleotide sequence: TGTGCCAGCAGCTTAGCTAGCGGGGGGGCCTACGAGCAGTACTTC.

The CDR3 DNA sequence: TGTGCCAGCAGCTCGGACAGGAACTCCTATAATTCACCCCTCCACTTT. Its protein is CASSSDRNSYNSPLHF. The chain combines TRBV5-4 with TRBJ1-6, with 7 bases matching TRBD1. Trimming took 3 bases from V and 0 from J; bases not matched to a gene: 3. This CDR3 contains 16 residues. The germline V gene has CDR1 SGHNT and CDR2 YYREEE (reference sequence). Filled out from reference TRBV5-4 and TRBJ1-6, the complete variable domain reads ETGVTQSPTHLIKTRGQQVTLRCSSQSGHNTVSWYQQALGQGPQFIFQYYREEENGRGNFPPRFSGLQFPNYSSELNVNALELDDSALYLCASSSDRNSYNSPLHFGNGTRLTVT.

The rearrangement links TRBV7-2 to TRBJ1-3, with a weak D call TRBD1 (5 bases). The germline V and J ends were trimmed by 5 bases and 0 bases, with 11 bases remaining between them. Germline V gives CDR1 SGHTA, CDR2 FQGNSA. This CDR3 has 15 amino acids. The CDR3 DNA follows: TGTGCCAGCAGCGAGGGACTATACTCTGGAAACACCATATATTTT. It codes for CASSEGLYSGNTIYF.

The chain combines TRBV30 with TRBJ2-7; maybe TRBD1 (5 bases). This CDR3 spans 13 amino acids. The V end was cut by 1 base, the J end by 6 bases, with 13 bases between. CDR1 GTSNPN and CDR2 SVGIG come from the germline V gene (reference sequence). The CDR3 coding sequence is TGTGCCTGGAGTGCCCAGGGAATCGGCGAGCAGTACTTC. This translates into CAWSAQGIGEQYF.

This sequence joins TRBV30 and TRBJ2-1; 8 nucleotides agree with TRBD1. The germline V gene has CDR1 GTSNPN and CDR2 SVGIG (reference sequence). The CDR3 is made up of 16 amino acids. V lost 0 bases and J lost 3; bases outside the gene matches: 7. The CDR3 sequence is CAWSVRGQGLYNEQFF. The CDR3 nucleotides read TGTGCCTGGAGTGTACGTGGACAGGGACTCTACAATGAGCAGTTCTTC.

J is TRBJ2-3 and V is TRBV30; tentatively, D is TRBD2 (7 bases). The germline V gene has CDR1 GTSNPN and CDR2 SVGIG (reference sequence). The ends were cut back, 3 bases at V and 4 bases at J, with 17 bases in the middle. The CDR3 covers 15 residues. Here the CDR3 DNA reads TGTGCCTGGAGCCGGACTTTCGGGGGGCCAGATACGCAGTATTTT. It translates to CAWSRTFGGPDTQYF.

V and J are TRBV30 and TRBJ1-1; TRBD1 might be the D (5 bases). Germline V CDR1 and CDR2: GTSNPN, SVGIG (reference sequence). This CDR3 spans 16 amino acids. V was cut by 4 bases and J by 5 bases, with 23 bases left in between. The CDR3 sequence is CAWTLGGTGVRTEAFF. CDR3 nucleotides: TGTGCCTGGACCCTGGGGGGGACCGGGGTAAGAACTGAAGCTTTCTTT.

The chain employs TRBV19 and TRBJ1-6, with D possibly matching TRBD1 (6 bases). In germline, CDR1 is LNHDA, CDR2 SQIVND (reference sequence). The CDR3 has 13 residues. V was pared by 4 bases and J by 8 bases, with 9 bases between. The CDR3 region is CASSSRTDSPLHF. CDR3 in DNA: TGTGCCAGTAGTAGTCGGACAGATTCACCCCTCCACTTT.

This clone was detected only once. The rearrangement uses TRBV7-6 and TRBJ2-7; D gene ambiguous. This CDR3 region has 12 residues. The ends were cut back, 5 bases at V and 6 bases at J, with 11 bases in the middle. Germline lookup yields CDR1 SGHVS and CDR2 FNYEAQ. The CDR3 reads CASSLTSGEQYF. In DNA, the CDR3 is TGTGCCAGCAGCCTCACCTCAGGCGAGCAGTACTTC.

This sequence joins TRBV25-1 and TRBJ2-1, with a weak D call TRBD2 (6 bases). Trimming took 2 bases from V and 1 from J, leaving 6 bases between them. The CDR3 is 14 amino acids. Germline lookup yields CDR1 MGHDK and CDR2 SYGVNS. CDR3 in amino acids: CASSESGSYNEQFF. Here the CDR3 DNA reads TGTGCCAGCAGTGAAAGCGGGTCCTACAATGAGCAGTTCTTC.